The entry that follows covers one T cell receptor beta chain sequence. Its antigen is unknown. A single base separates this from a much larger clone, so it may be a read error. Time point specified: newly diagnosed GD, antithyroid drugs for less than 3 months. Making the TCR library involved RNA that had been extracted from PBMCs. This sample was taken from a study of regulatory T cells in long-lasting Graves disease. CDR3 regions were amplified by Arm-PCR using iRepertoire HTBI primers to build TCR beta libraries. TCRdb analysed the multiplex PCR reads with MiXCR anew, one entry per CDR3 protein. The sample lists some 220,000 distinct CDR3 sequences, roughly 20% seen once, with around 11% in the top ten. Overall study results and limits: Preferential use of TRBV28, TRBJ1-2 and TRBJ2-5 was seen in persistent disease.

Trimming cost V 0 bases and J 5 bases, with 13 bases left between them. Germline V gene sequence: CDR1 MNHEY, CDR2 SVGAGI. CDR3 length equals 15 residues. These data also formed part of another study, on T cells in Graves' hyperthyroidism and ophthalmopathy. This second report adds: Patients were excluded for uncontrolled infection, other autoimmune disease, pregnancy or lactation. Blood also held most thyroid clonotypes expanded beyond 0.001.

This specimen consisted of peripheral blood mononuclear cells (PBMCs), obtained at new diagnosis, from a patient treated with antithyroid drugs. V gene TRBV6-5 combines with J gene TRBJ1-1; D is unresolved. The TCR originated in a woman younger than 45 with Graves disease. The CDR3 protein is CASSYSERGETEAFF. The CDR3 region has the DNA TGTGCCAGCAGTTACTCGGAACGGGGTGAGACTGAAGCTTTCTTT.